Presented here are 2 T cell receptor beta chains from one specimen sequenced in a study of blood T cells in healthy people across ages. Using a J-beta primer mix together with a sample-barcoded 5' primer, a second PCR was run for roughly 6 to 12 cycles. TCRdb used MiXCR to reprocess the 5' RACE reads, holding one entry per CDR3 protein. The sample yields around 900,000 distinct CDR3 sequences, under 35% seen once. Sequences were obtained from blood. These receptor sequences come from a woman older than 75 in good health.

On this clonotype itself: One end of the junction varies from germline; a read error may be responsible. The chain combines TRBV11-3 with TRBJ2-5; D possibly matches TRBD1 or TRBD2 (5 bases each). This CDR3 has 15 amino acids. CDR1 and CDR2 (germline): SGHNT, YENEEA. As DNA, the CDR3 is TGTACCAGCAGCCCTGGGACCACGGGACAAGAGACCCAGTACTTC. This gives the protein CTSSPGTTGQETQYF.

This clonotype was counted many times. The chain recombines TRBV5-6 with TRBJ2-6, with 8 bases aligning to TRBD1. The CDR3 loop spans 17 amino acids. From germline, CDR1 is SGHDT and CDR2 YYEEEE. The V and J ends lost 3 bases and 4 bases, in that order; junction bases with no gene match: 9. In DNA form, the CDR3 reads TGTGCCAGCAGCTGGCGACAGGGGTCCCCCGGGGCCAACGTCCTGACTTTC. Amino acid sequence: CASSWRQGSPGANVLTF.